These 26 T cell receptor beta chains originate from one sample sequenced in a study of T cell changes during pregnancy in multiple sclerosis. Profiling relied on immunoSEQ multiplex PCR, and the TCRdb table lists in-frame clones only, not all of them. The profile shows 65,000 to 85,000 clones, about 90% of them singletons. The sequencing here drew on peripheral blood, taken after pregnancy. These receptors came from a female donor with multiple sclerosis, enrolled in a pregnancy study.

CDR3: CASSSRQGGDNGELFF. CDR3 coding DNA: TGTGCCAGCAGCTCTCGCCAGGGGGGAGACAACGGGGAGCTGTTTTTT. The chain carries TRBV7-6 and TRBJ2-2; a possible D gene is TRBD1 (7 bases). Germline V gene data show CDR1 as SGHVS and CDR2 as FNYEAQ. Trimming stripped 4 bases from V and 7 bases from J, with 19 bases between. The CDR3 loop spans 16 amino acids. Full variable domain (outside the CDR3, taken from reference TRBV7-6 and TRBJ2-2): GAGVSQSPRYKVTKRGQDVALRCDPISGHVSLYWYRQALGQGPEFLTYFNYEAQQDKSGLPNDRFSAERPEGSISTLTIQRTEQRDSAMYRCASSSRQGGDNGELFFGEGSRLTVL.

This chain's CDR3 is CASTPTGRTEAFF. Here the CDR3 DNA reads TGTGCCAGCACTCCGACAGGCCGCACTGAAGCTTTCTTT. The chain combines TRBV7-9 with TRBJ1-1, with D tentatively TRBD1 (6 bases). Germline V gene data show CDR1 as SEHNR and CDR2 as FQNEAQ (reference sequence). The CDR3 loop spans 13 amino acids. The V end lost 7 bases, the J end lost 4 bases, and 13 bases lay between the germline ends.

This clone was counted a single time. The chain couples TRBV2 to TRBJ2-5; a possible D gene is TRBD2 (5 bases). V was pared by 6 bases and J by 2 bases, with 13 bases between. The CDR3 contains 14 residues. From germline, CDR1 is SNHLY and CDR2 FYNNEI. The DNA of the CDR3 is TGTGCCAGCAGAAAAACAGCGGTTCAAGAGACCCAGTACTTC. This codes for CASRKTAVQETQYF.

This chain connects TRBV27 to TRBJ2-1, with 7 bases identical to TRBD1. The CDR3 is 14 amino acids. Trimming cost V 5 bases and J 1 base; bases outside gene matches: 2. The germline V gene encodes CDR1 MNHEY and CDR2 SMNVEV (reference sequence). CDR3 DNA: TGTGCCAGCAGTCCACAGGGGTCCTACAATGAGCAGTTCTTC. This translates into CASSPQGSYNEQFF.

This clone was counted only a few times. The chain couples TRBV7-8 to TRBJ1-2, with no clear D. The germline V and J ends were trimmed by 2 bases and 2 bases, with 6 bases remaining between them. Per germline, CDR1 SGHVS and CDR2 FQNEAQ. The CDR3 length is 13 residues. The CDR3 protein is CASSLPGNYGYTF. In DNA form, the CDR3 reads TGTGCCAGCAGCTTACCGGGGAACTATGGCTACACCTTC.

The V call is TRBV2, the J call TRBJ1-1; D gene uncertain. Trimming pared 2 bases from V and 4 bases from J, leaving 17 bases between. This CDR3 spans 16 amino acids. Germline V lookup: CDR1 SNHLY, CDR2 FYNNEI. Here the CDR3 DNA reads TGTGCCAGCAGTGAACGCGTACTCCCGGGGAGCACTGAAGCTTTCTTT. As protein: CASSERVLPGSTEAFF.

V and J are TRBV5-4 and TRBJ2-7, with 11 positions matching TRBD2. Unmatched junction bases numbered 7, after V lost 4 bases and J lost 4 bases. Germline lookup yields CDR1 SGHNT and CDR2 YYREEE (reference sequence). This CDR3 spans 15 amino acids. The CDR3 here is CASSVPGLADYEQYF. In DNA form, the CDR3 reads TGTGCCAGCAGCGTGCCGGGACTAGCGGATTACGAGCAGTACTTC. Full variable domain (missing parts from reference TRBV5-4 and TRBJ2-7): ETGVTQSPTHLIKTRGQQVTLRCSSQSGHNTVSWYQQALGQGPQFIFQYYREEENGRGNFPPRFSGLQFPNYSSELNVNALELDDSALYLCASSVPGLADYEQYFGPGTRLTVT.

This clone has a single count. The V call is TRBV28, the J call TRBJ1-4, with D maybe TRBD1 (6 bases). The CDR3 extends over 16 amino acids. Trimming shortened V by 4 bases and J by 8 bases, and 20 bases separated the two germline ends. CDR1 MDHEN and CDR2 SYDVKM come from the germline V gene. The CDR3 protein is CASSSHSSGTYEKLFF. The CDR3 DNA sequence: TGTGCCAGCAGTTCCCACTCCTCCGGGACATACGAAAAACTGTTTTTT.

This chain links TRBV7-2 with TRBJ1-2; D not certain. The V gene's germline CDR1 is SGHTA and CDR2 FQGNSA. The CDR3 is 13 amino acids. The V gene lost 3 bases and the J gene lost 8 bases, with 13 bases spanning the gap. The chain's CDR3 is CASSFDKVQGYTF. The CDR3 coding sequence is TGTGCCAGCAGCTTTGACAAGGTCCAAGGCTACACCTTC.

This sequence joins TRBV19 and TRBJ2-3, with 12 bases that match TRBD2. Trimming removed 3 bases from V and 0 bases from J; junction bases left unmatched: 4. The CDR3 spans 17 residues. Germline CDR1 LNHDA, CDR2 SQIVND (reference sequence). DNA of the CDR3: TGTGCCAGTAGTATCACTAGCGGGAGGTCTAGCACAGATACGCAGTATTTT. Its translation: CASSITSGRSSTDTQYF.

J is TRBJ1-3 and V is TRBV5-1; no definite D call. Trimming left V 4 bases short and J 0 bases short, with 5 bases between. The CDR3 is 13 residues long. Germline values: CDR1 SGHRS, CDR2 YFSETQ. CDR3 DNA: TGCGCCAGCAGCCGGGACTCTGGAAACACCATATATTTT. Encoded protein: CASSRDSGNTIYF.

The rearrangement joins TRBV12-5 to TRBJ1-5; 11 bases map to TRBD1. The length of the CDR3 is 14 residues. CDR1 and CDR2 from the germline V gene are LGHNT and FRNRAP. V shed 6 bases, J shed 7 bases, and the junction held 5 bases outside the gene matches. CDR3 region: CASGAGQGGQPQHF. The DNA of the CDR3 is TGTGCTAGTGGGGCGGGACAGGGGGGACAGCCCCAGCATTTT.

This clone was observed once. This sequence joins TRBV7-2 and TRBJ2-7; the match to TRBD1 covers 7 bases. Per germline, CDR1 SGHTA and CDR2 FQGNSA. The CDR3 loop spans 12 amino acids. J gave up 8 bases and V 1 base, and 2 bases lay outside the gene matches. The CDR3: CASSLETGKQYF. CDR3 nucleotides: TGTGCCAGCAGCTTAGAGACAGGGAAGCAGTACTTC.

The chain employs TRBV6-5 and TRBJ2-1; D unresolved. Deletions cut 6 bases from V and 4 bases from J, with 4 bases between. Germline V gene sequence: CDR1 MNHEY, CDR2 SVGAGI. The CDR3 totals 11 residues. This chain's CDR3 is CASSRYNEQFF. The CDR3 DNA sequence: TGTGCCAGCAGCCGTTACAATGAGCAGTTCTTC.

This clone was recorded a few times. The chain employs TRBV30 and TRBJ1-1; D is perhaps TRBD1 (6 bases). Deletions cut 5 bases from V and 5 bases from J, with 15 bases between. Germline loops: CDR1 GTSNPN, CDR2 SVGIG (reference sequence). The CDR3 has 13 amino acids. DNA for the CDR3: TGTGCCTGGGACCTTGGGAGGGGGACTGAAGCTTTCTTT. It codes for CAWDLGRGTEAFF.

The chain has TRBV6-5 and TRBJ1-3; 8 bases are a match to TRBD1. V shed 5 bases, J shed 1 base, and the junction held 4 bases outside the gene matches. Germline lookup yields CDR1 MNHEY and CDR2 SVGAGI. There are 15 residues in the CDR3. DNA for the CDR3: TGTGCCAGCAGTCGAACAGGGGGATCTGGAAACACCATATATTTT. It codes for CASSRTGGSGNTIYF.

The chain combines TRBV19 with TRBJ2-1, with 12 bases identical to TRBD2. With V trimmed by 2 bases and J by 9 bases, 8 bases remained unmatched. CDR3 length: 16 amino acids. Germline values: CDR1 LNHDA, CDR2 SQIVND (reference sequence). The CDR3 protein is CASSIKASGRAGEQFF. The CDR3 nucleotides are TGTGCCAGTAGTATAAAGGCTAGCGGGAGGGCCGGTGAGCAGTTCTTC.

This sequence joins TRBV5-6 and TRBJ2-6; tentatively, D is TRBD1 (5 bases). The CDR3 totals 14 residues. Trimming cost V 1 base and J 3 bases, with 5 bases left between them. Germline CDR1 is SGHDT and CDR2 is YYEEEE. The CDR3 DNA is TGTGCCAGCAGCTTGAGGGGTGGGGCCAACGTCCTGACTTTC. Its protein is CASSLRGGANVLTF.

The chain recombines TRBV6-6 with TRBJ2-3; 10 nucleotides agree with TRBD1. V shed 0 bases, J shed 4 bases, and the junction held 4 bases outside the gene matches. Germline V gene sequence: CDR1 MNHNY, CDR2 SVGAGI (reference sequence). This CDR3 comprises 16 residues. This CDR3 reads CASSYSGQGFPDTQYF. CDR3 in DNA: TGTGCCAGCAGTTACTCGGGACAGGGGTTTCCAGATACGCAGTATTTT.

The J gene is TRBJ2-7, the V gene TRBV29-1, with a weak D call TRBD2 (7 bases). V dropped 4 bases and J dropped 7 bases, with 14 bases sitting between them. This CDR3 region has 12 residues. Looked up from germline, CDR1 is SQVTM and CDR2 is ANQGSEA. Here the CDR3 DNA reads TGCAGCGTTGTTCAGGGGAGGGGTGAGCAGTACTTC. Amino acid sequence: CSVVQGRGEQYF.

V and J are TRBV5-6 and TRBJ2-6; possibly TRBD2 for D (5 bases). The CDR3 sequence is 15 residues long. Looked up from germline, CDR1 is SGHDT and CDR2 is YYEEEE. V dropped 5 bases and J dropped 2 bases, with 11 bases sitting between them. Written as DNA, the CDR3 is TGTGCCAGCAGTATAAGAGGGACTGGGGCCAACGTCCTGACTTTC. This codes for CASSIRGTGANVLTF.

This CDR3 is CASSLGTRISTDTQYF. In DNA form, the CDR3 reads TGTGCCAGCAGCTTGGGGACTAGGATAAGCACAGATACGCAGTATTTT. V usage is TRBV5-4 and J usage is TRBJ2-3; 7 bases map to TRBD2. The CDR3 runs 16 residues. The J segment lost 0 bases and the V segment lost 0 bases, leaving 4 bases of the junction unmatched. CDR1 SGHNT and CDR2 YYREEE come from the germline V gene (reference sequence).

Concerning this clone: Other nucleotide sequences in the sample specify the same CDR3. The chain employs TRBV5-1 and TRBJ1-5; 7 positions agree with TRBD1. This CDR3 is 15 amino acids long. Germline CDR1 is SGHRS and CDR2 is YFSETQ. Trimming cost V 2 bases and J 2 bases; bases outside gene matches: 4. The CDR3 reads CASSLTGVGNQPQHF. The CDR3 nucleotides read TGCGCCAGCAGCTTAACAGGGGTCGGCAATCAGCCCCAGCATTTT. Using reference TRBV5-1 and TRBJ1-5 for the parts outside the CDR3, the full variable domain is KAGVTQTPRYLIKTRGQQVTLSCSPISGHRSVSWYQQTPGQGLQFLFEYFSETQRNKGNFPGRFSGRQFSNSRSEMNVSTLELGDSALYLCASSLTGVGNQPQHFGDGTRLSIL.

The chain has TRBV11-2 and TRBJ1-4; the match to TRBD1 covers 10 bases. Germline loops: CDR1 SGHAT, CDR2 FQNNGV. CDR3 length: 17 residues. V lost 5 bases, J lost 9 bases, and 15 bases stayed unmatched. The CDR3 sequence: CASSANDLTGGAKKLFF. Here the CDR3 DNA reads TGTGCCAGCAGCGCCAACGATCTGACAGGGGGCGCGAAAAAACTGTTTTTT.

J is TRBJ1-1 and V is TRBV5-1; 9 positions agree with TRBD1. V shed 2 bases and J 4 bases; nucleotides not matched to a gene: 0. CDR3 length equals 13 residues. The germline V gene encodes CDR1 SGHRS and CDR2 YFSETQ. This CDR3 reads CASSLQGATEAFF. CDR3 sequence (DNA): TGCGCCAGCAGCTTACAGGGGGCCACTGAAGCTTTCTTT.

This chain uses TRBV19 with TRBJ1-2; 8 bases line up with TRBD1. V shed 5 bases, J shed 4 bases, and the junction held 6 bases outside the gene matches. Germline V CDR1 and CDR2: LNHDA, SQIVND (reference sequence). The CDR3 consists of 14 residues. CDR3 protein: CASSVQGAVYGYTF. CDR3 bases: TGTGCCAGTAGTGTTCAGGGGGCTGTCTATGGCTACACCTTC.